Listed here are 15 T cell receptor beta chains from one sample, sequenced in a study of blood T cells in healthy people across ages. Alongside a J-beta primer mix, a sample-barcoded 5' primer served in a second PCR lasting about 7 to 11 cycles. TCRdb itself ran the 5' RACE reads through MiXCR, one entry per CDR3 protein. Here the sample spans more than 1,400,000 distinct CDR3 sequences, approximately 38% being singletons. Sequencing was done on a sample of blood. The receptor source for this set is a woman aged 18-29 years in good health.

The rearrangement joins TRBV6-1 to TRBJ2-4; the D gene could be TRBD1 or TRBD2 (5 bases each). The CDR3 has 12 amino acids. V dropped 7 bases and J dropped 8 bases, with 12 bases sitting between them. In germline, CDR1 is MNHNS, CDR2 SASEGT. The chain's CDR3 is CASTHLGDIQYF. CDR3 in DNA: TGTGCCAGCACCCATCTGGGGGACATTCAGTACTTC.

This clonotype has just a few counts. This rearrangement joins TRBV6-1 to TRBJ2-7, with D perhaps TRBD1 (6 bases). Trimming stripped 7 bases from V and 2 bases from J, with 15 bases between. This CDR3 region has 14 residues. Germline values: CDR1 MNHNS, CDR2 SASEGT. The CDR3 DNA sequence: TGTGCCAGCACCGAGAGAGGACAGACCTACGAGCAGTACTTC. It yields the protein CASTERGQTYEQYF.

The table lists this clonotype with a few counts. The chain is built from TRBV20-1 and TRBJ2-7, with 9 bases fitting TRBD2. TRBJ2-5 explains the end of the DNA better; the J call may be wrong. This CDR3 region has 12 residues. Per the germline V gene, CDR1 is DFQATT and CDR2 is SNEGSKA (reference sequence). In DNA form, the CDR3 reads TGCAGTGGGACTAGCGCTACAGAGACCCAGTACTTC. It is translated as CSGTSATETQYF.

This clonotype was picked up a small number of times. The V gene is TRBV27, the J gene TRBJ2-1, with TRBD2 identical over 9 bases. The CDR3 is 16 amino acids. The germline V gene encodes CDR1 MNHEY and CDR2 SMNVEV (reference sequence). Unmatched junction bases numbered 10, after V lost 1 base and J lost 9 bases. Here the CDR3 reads CASSLYPGLASGEQFF. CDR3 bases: TGTGCCAGCAGTTTATACCCGGGACTAGCTTCCGGTGAGCAGTTCTTC.

CDR3 protein: CASKELTDTQYF. The CDR3 DNA sequence: TGTGCCAGCAAAGAGCTCACAGATACGCAGTATTTT. The chain recombines TRBV25-1 with TRBJ2-3; the D is unclear. The germline V and J ends were trimmed by 7 bases and 2 bases, with 7 bases remaining between them. This CDR3 is built from 12 residues. Germline-derived CDR1 and CDR2 are MGHDK and SYGVNS.

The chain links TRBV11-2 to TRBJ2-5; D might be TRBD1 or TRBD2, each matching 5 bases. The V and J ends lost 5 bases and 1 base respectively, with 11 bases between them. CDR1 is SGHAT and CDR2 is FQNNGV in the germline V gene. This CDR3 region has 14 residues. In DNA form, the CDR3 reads TGTGCCAGCAGCCCCATCGGGGCCCAAGAGACCCAGTACTTC. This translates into CASSPIGAQETQYF.

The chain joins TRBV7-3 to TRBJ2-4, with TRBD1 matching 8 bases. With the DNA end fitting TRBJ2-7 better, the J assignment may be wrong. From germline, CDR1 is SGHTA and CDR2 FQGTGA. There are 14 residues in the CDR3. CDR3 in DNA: TGTGCCAGCAGCTTATTCGGAGGGACAGGCGAGCAGTACTTC. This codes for CASSLFGGTGEQYF.

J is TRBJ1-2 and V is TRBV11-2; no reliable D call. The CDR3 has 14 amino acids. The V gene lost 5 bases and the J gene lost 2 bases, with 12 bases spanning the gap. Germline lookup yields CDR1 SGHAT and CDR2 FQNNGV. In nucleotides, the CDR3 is TGTGCCAGCAGCCTACCCGGCAGGAACTATGGCTACACCTTC. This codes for CASSLPGRNYGYTF.

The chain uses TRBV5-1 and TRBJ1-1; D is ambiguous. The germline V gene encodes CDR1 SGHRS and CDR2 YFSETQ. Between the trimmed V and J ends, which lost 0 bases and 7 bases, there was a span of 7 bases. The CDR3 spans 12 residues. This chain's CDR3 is CASSLGSDEAFF. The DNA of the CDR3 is TGCGCCAGCAGCTTGGGATCGGATGAAGCTTTCTTT.

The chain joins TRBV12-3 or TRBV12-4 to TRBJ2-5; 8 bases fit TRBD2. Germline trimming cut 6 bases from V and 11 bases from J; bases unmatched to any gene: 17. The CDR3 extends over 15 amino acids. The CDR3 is CASSSGTRTTRGQYF. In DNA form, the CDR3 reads TGTGCCAGCAGCTCCGGGACTAGAACTACACGAGGGCAGTACTTC.

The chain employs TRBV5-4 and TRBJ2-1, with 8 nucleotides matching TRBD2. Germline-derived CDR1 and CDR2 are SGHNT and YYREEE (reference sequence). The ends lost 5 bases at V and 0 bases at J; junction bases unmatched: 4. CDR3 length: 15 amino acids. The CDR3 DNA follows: TGTGCCAGCAGGCCGGGGGGGTACTCCTACAATGAGCAGTTCTTC. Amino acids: CASRPGGYSYNEQFF.

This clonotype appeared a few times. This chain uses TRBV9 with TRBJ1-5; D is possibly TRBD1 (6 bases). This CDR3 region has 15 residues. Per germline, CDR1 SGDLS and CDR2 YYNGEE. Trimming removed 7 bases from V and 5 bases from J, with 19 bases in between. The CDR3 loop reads CASGLGHGRDQPQHF. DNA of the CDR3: TGTGCCAGCGGCTTGGGACACGGAAGGGATCAGCCCCAGCATTTT.

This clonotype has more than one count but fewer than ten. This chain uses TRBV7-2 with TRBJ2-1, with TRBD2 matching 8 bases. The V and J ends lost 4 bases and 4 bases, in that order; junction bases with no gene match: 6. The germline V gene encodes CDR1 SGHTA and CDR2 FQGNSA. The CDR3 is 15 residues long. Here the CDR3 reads CASSYGGGVYNEQFF. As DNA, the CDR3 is TGTGCCAGCAGCTACGGGGGGGGCGTTTACAATGAGCAGTTCTTC.

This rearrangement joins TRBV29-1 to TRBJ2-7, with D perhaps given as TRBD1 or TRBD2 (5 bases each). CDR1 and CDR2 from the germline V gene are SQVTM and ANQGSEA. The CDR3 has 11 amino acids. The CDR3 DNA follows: TGCTCCATGGGGGAGATCAATGAGCAGTACTTC. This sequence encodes CSMGEINEQYF.

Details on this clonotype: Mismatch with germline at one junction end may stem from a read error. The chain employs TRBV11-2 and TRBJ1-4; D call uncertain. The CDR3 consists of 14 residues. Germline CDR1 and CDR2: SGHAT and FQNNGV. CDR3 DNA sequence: TGTGCCAGCAGCCCCAGGCAGCTTAATGGAAAACTGTTTTTT. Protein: CASSPRQLNGKLFF.